The 26 T cell receptor beta chains below come from one sample, sequenced in a study of identical twins (dated by TCRdb to about 2016). Libraries were made using 5' RACE. The instrument given in TCRdb is Illumina HiSeq 2000. The public reads were reanalyzed by TCRdb: fastp trimming at Q25, MiXCR alignment, in-frame beta chains only. CDR3 protein duplicates are merged, each entry listing the most common genes and DNA. For this sample there are about 260,000 distinct CDR3 sequences; around 6.6% appear just once. Approximately 3.6% of the sample is held by the ten biggest clonotypes. The same data also contributed to another study, on yellow fever vaccine responses in identical twins.

The sample consisted of memory (CD45RO+) T cells sorted from blood. The cell subset or site label corresponds to: CD45RO+ enriched T cells. The receptors were gathered from a woman aged 18 to 35 in good health.

The chain recombines TRBV6-1 with TRBJ2-5; D is possibly TRBD1 (6 bases). Germline loops: CDR1 MNHNS, CDR2 SASEGT. This CDR3 contains 14 residues. The V end was cut by 7 bases, the J end by 3 bases, with 15 bases between. The CDR3 coding sequence is TGTGCCAGCACCCTGACAGGCGCAAAAGAGACCCAGTACTTC. Translating gives CASTLTGAKETQYF.

Many counts were recorded for this clonotype. CDR3 sequence (DNA): TGTGCCAGCAGTTCCAGCGGGAGGGGGACAGATACGCAGTATTTT. Residues: CASSSSGRGTDTQYF. This rearrangement joins TRBV12-3 or TRBV12-4 to TRBJ2-3; 10 bases line up with TRBD2. The CDR3 totals 15 residues. V shed 4 bases and J 3 bases; nucleotides not matched to a gene: 4.

The chain couples TRBV25-1 to TRBJ2-7; TRBD2 aligns across 7 bases. Trimming took 3 bases from V and 6 from J; bases not matched to a gene: 11. Germline CDR1 reads MGHDK; CDR2 reads SYGVNS. The CDR3 length is 15 residues. The CDR3 DNA sequence: TGTGCCAGCAGTGACCCCGCAAGCGGGAACCTCGAGCAGTACTTC. This translates into CASSDPASGNLEQYF.

The sample holds a few counts of this clonotype. The V and J genes are TRBV27 and TRBJ1-2; the D gene is possibly TRBD1 (6 bases). V shed 0 bases and J shed 4 bases, with 12 bases lying between them. The CDR3 covers 15 residues. CDR1 is MNHEY and CDR2 is SMNVEV in the germline V gene (reference sequence). CDR3 region: CASSLSQGKGYGYTF. The DNA of the CDR3 is TGTGCCAGCAGTTTATCACAGGGTAAAGGCTATGGCTACACCTTC.

Many counts were recorded for this clonotype. The chain uses TRBV28 and TRBJ2-1; perhaps TRBD1 as D (7 bases). The V and J ends lost 3 bases and 0 bases respectively, with 27 bases between them. Germline V gene sequence: CDR1 MDHEN, CDR2 SYDVKM. The CDR3 consists of 21 residues. The DNA for the CDR3 is TGTGCCAGCAGTTTCCTACATAGCGGTGTACAGGGGCGATACTCCTACAATGAGCAGTTCTTC. It is translated as CASSFLHSGVQGRYSYNEQFF.

This clonotype has at least ten counts. This chain joins TRBV12-3 or TRBV12-4 and TRBJ2-2, with 9 nucleotides matching TRBD1. This CDR3 has 13 amino acids. The junction had 1 base not matched to a gene; V was cut back by 5 bases and J by 6 bases. The CDR3 DNA reads as TGTGCCAGCAGTCGACAGGGGGCCGGGGAGCTGTTTTTT. Its translation is CASSRQGAGELFF.

This clonotype turned up a few times. V is TRBV12-3 or TRBV12-4 and J is TRBJ1-5; the match to TRBD1 covers 7 bases. The junction had 6 bases not matched to a gene; V was cut back by 3 bases and J by 7 bases. This CDR3 is built from 14 residues. CDR3 protein: CASSFFLGGQPQHF. Written as DNA, the CDR3 is TGTGCCAGCAGTTTTTTTTTAGGGGGCCAGCCCCAGCATTTT.

There are many counts of this clonotype. The chain employs TRBV5-1 and TRBJ2-1; TRBD1 matches at 7 bases. The CDR3 totals 15 residues. V shed 8 bases, J shed 0 bases, and the junction held 8 bases outside the gene matches. Per germline, CDR1 SGHRS and CDR2 YFSETQ. The CDR3 protein is CASGDSSGSYNEQFF. The CDR3 region has the DNA TGCGCCAGTGGGGACAGCTCCGGCTCCTACAATGAGCAGTTCTTC. The whole variable domain, remainder taken from reference TRBV5-1 and TRBJ2-1, is KAGVTQTPRYLIKTRGQQVTLSCSPISGHRSVSWYQQTPGQGLQFLFEYFSETQRNKGNFPGRFSGRQFSNSRSEMNVSTLELGDSALYLCASGDSSGSYNEQFFGPGTRLTVL.

At least ten counts were recorded for this clonotype. The V and J genes are TRBV6-1 and TRBJ2-7, with 10 bases identical to TRBD2. J lost 7 bases, V lost 5 bases, and 8 bases had no gene match. Germline V CDR1 and CDR2: MNHNS, SASEGT. This CDR3 has 14 residues. The CDR3 region is CASSIPGLAREQYF. The CDR3 coding sequence is TGTGCCAGCAGTATCCCGGGACTAGCGAGGGAGCAGTACTTC.

This rearrangement joins TRBV4-1 to TRBJ2-5; possibly TRBD2 for D (5 bases). Germline V gene sequence: CDR1 MGHRA, CDR2 YSYEKL. The CDR3 length is 16 residues. V was pared by 2 bases and J by 1 base, with 14 bases between. The CDR3 sequence: CASSQSAASLQETQYF. As DNA, the CDR3 is TGCGCCAGCAGCCAATCGGCTGCTAGCCTCCAAGAGACCCAGTACTTC.

This clonotype was counted many times. The chain recombines TRBV20-1 with TRBJ2-3; either TRBD1 or TRBD2 may supply D (5 bases each). Germline lookup yields CDR1 DFQATT and CDR2 SNEGSKA (reference sequence). The CDR3 length is 14 residues. V lost 7 bases and J 0 bases, leaving 14 bases between the germline ends. Written as DNA, the CDR3 is TGCAGTGGAGTCTCGGGACCCAGCACAGATACGCAGTATTTT. Protein: CSGVSGPSTDTQYF.

The table lists this clonotype with a few counts. This sequence joins TRBV3-1 and TRBJ2-2; 8 bases agree with TRBD2. The trim removed 5 bases at V and 5 bases at J, leaving 7 bases unmatched. CDR3 length equals 15 residues. Germline-derived CDR1 and CDR2 are LGHDT and YNNKEL (reference sequence). The DNA of the CDR3 is TGTGCCAGCAGCGCCGCGCCGGGGGGGACCGGGGAGCTGTTTTTT. This gives the protein CASSAAPGGTGELFF.

This clonotype was seen more than once but under ten times. This chain uses TRBV6-1 with TRBJ2-5; maybe TRBD2 (5 bases). Germline lookup yields CDR1 MNHNS and CDR2 SASEGT. This CDR3 region has 14 residues. Trimming removed 1 base from V and 5 bases from J, with 11 bases in between. The CDR3 region is CASSEDILGETQYF. The CDR3 coding sequence is TGTGCCAGCAGTGAAGATATACTAGGGGAGACCCAGTACTTC.

This clonotype was counted a few times. The chain is built from TRBV7-9 and TRBJ1-1; D remains unclear. Germline values: CDR1 SEHNR, CDR2 FQNEAQ (reference sequence). V shed 5 bases and J shed 1 base, with 11 bases lying between them. The CDR3 is 14 residues long. DNA for the CDR3: TGTGCCAGCAGCCCCCCGGTCCCGAACACTGAAGCTTTCTTT. This codes for CASSPPVPNTEAFF.

This clonotype has only a few counts. The V and J genes are TRBV15 and TRBJ2-2; 7 nucleotides line up with TRBD2. This CDR3 has 17 residues. V dropped 0 bases and J dropped 10; count of bases not matched to a gene: 14. Germline V gene sequence: CDR1 LNHNV, CDR2 YYDKDF (reference sequence). CDR3 protein: CATSRDKLFGGGEELFF. The CDR3 DNA reads TGTGCCACCAGCAGAGATAAGCTTTTTGGGGGGGGAGAGGAGCTGTTTTTT.

This clonotype was seen only a few times. The rearrangement links TRBV5-1 to TRBJ2-7, with TRBD2 as a possible D gene (6 bases). The germline V and J ends were trimmed by 3 bases and 0 bases, with 13 bases remaining between them. CDR1 is SGHRS, CDR2 YFSETQ, per germline. The CDR3 is 15 amino acids. The CDR3 here is CASSSGLPVSYEQYF. CDR3 DNA sequence: TGCGCCAGCAGCTCGGGACTGCCCGTCTCCTACGAGCAGTACTTC.

The sample holds a few counts of this clonotype. This chain connects TRBV6-1 to TRBJ1-4, with TRBD1 matching over 7 bases. Germline CDR1 reads MNHNS; CDR2 reads SASEGT. Trimming cost V 6 bases and J 7 bases; bases outside gene matches: 8. This CDR3 is built from 14 residues. CDR3 loop: CASRNDRVVEKLFF. In DNA, the CDR3 is TGTGCCAGCAGAAACGACAGGGTTGTTGAAAAACTGTTTTTT.

Of note for this clonotype: This may arise from a read error, as a much more abundant clone is one base away. J is TRBJ2-1 and V is TRBV20-1; D is uncertain. CDR3 length: 17 residues. In germline, CDR1 is DFQATT, CDR2 SNEGSKA (reference sequence). The chain's CDR3 is CCARDSRAVRSLNEQFF. The CDR3 nucleotides read TGCTGTGCTAGAGATTCAAGGGCTGTCAGGAGTTTAAATGAGCAGTTCTTC.

The gene calls are TRBV2 and TRBJ2-3; D not resolved. The V gene lost 7 bases and the J gene lost 0 bases, with 14 bases spanning the gap. CDR3 size: 15 residues. Germline V gene data show CDR1 as SNHLY and CDR2 as FYNNEI. The CDR3 sequence is CASKGTRASTDTQYF. The CDR3 DNA is TGTGCCAGCAAGGGCACGCGAGCTAGCACAGATACGCAGTATTTT. The entire variable domain, with the rest obtained from reference TRBV2 and TRBJ2-3, is as follows: EPEVTQTPSHQVTQMGQEVILRCVPISNHLYFYWYRQILGQKVEFLVSFYNNEISEKSEIFDDQFSVERPDGSNFTLKIRSTKLEDSAMYFCASKGTRASTDTQYFGPGTRLTVL.

The count of this clonotype is one. The chain recombines TRBV10-3 with TRBJ2-2; 9 positions agree with TRBD2. CDR3 length: 15 amino acids. With 3 bases clipped from V and 5 bases from J, the junction kept 4 bases outside the gene matches. Germline CDR1 ENHRY, CDR2 SYGVKD. The CDR3 DNA is TGTGCCATCAGTGATGCGGGAGGGCGGACCGGGGAGCTGTTTTTT. Translation gives CAISDAGGRTGELFF.

As concerns this clonotype: A much larger clone differs from this one at a single base, so this may be a read error. This chain links TRBV25-1 with TRBJ2-3, with a weak D call TRBD1 (5 bases). Per the germline V gene, CDR1 is MGHDK and CDR2 is SYGVNS. The CDR3 consists of 16 residues. The CDR3 coding sequence is TGTGCCAGCAGTGCCGACAGAAGCTTTAGCATAGATACGCAGTATTTT. Its translation: CASSADRSFSIDTQYF. Together with reference TRBV25-1 and TRBJ2-3, the CDR3 gives the full variable domain: EADIYQTPRYLVIGTGKKITLECSQTMGHDKMYWYQQDPGMELHLIHYSYGVNSTEKGDLSSESTVSRIRTEHFPLTLESARPSHTSQYLCASSADRSFSIDTQYFGPGTRLTVL.

The chain is built from TRBV2 and TRBJ2-7; D possibly uses TRBD1 or TRBD2 (5 bases each). The CDR3 sequence is 14 residues long. Germline V gene sequence: CDR1 SNHLY, CDR2 FYNNEI. The V and J ends lost 4 bases and 2 bases respectively, with 12 bases between them. The CDR3 sequence: CASSVRDATYEQYF. As DNA, the CDR3 is TGTGCCAGCAGTGTCAGGGACGCCACCTACGAGCAGTACTTC. The full variable domain, in which reference TRBV2 and TRBJ2-7 provide the parts outside the CDR3, is EPEVTQTPSHQVTQMGQEVILRCVPISNHLYFYWYRQILGQKVEFLVSFYNNEISEKSEIFDDQFSVERPDGSNFTLKIRSTKLEDSAMYFCASSVRDATYEQYFGPGTRLTVT.

This clonotype was counted at least ten times. This chain connects TRBV12-3 or TRBV12-4 to TRBJ1-1; 8 bases align to TRBD1. The CDR3 covers 16 residues. The trim removed 5 bases at V and 1 base at J, leaving 9 bases unmatched. CDR3 region: CASSTPGTGGNTEAFF. CDR3 bases: TGTGCCAGCAGTACCCCGGGGACAGGAGGGAACACTGAAGCTTTCTTT.

V is TRBV14 and J is TRBJ1-4; D is unclear. The V gene lost 2 bases and the J gene lost 7 bases, with 8 bases spanning the gap. Germline values: CDR1 SGHDN, CDR2 FVKESK. This CDR3 comprises 13 residues. CDR3: CASSQRVSEKLFF. CDR3 DNA: TGTGCCAGCAGCCAAAGGGTCTCTGAAAAACTGTTTTTT.

This clonotype was seen many times. The V and J genes are TRBV10-3 and TRBJ2-7, with D perhaps being TRBD1 or TRBD2 (6 bases each). CDR3 length: 13 amino acids. Germline V gene sequence: CDR1 ENHRY, CDR2 SYGVKD. Trimming removed 5 bases from V and 7 bases from J, with 15 bases in between. The CDR3 sequence is CAISPKGGGEQYV. The CDR3 DNA is TGTGCCATCAGTCCCAAGGGGGGCGGTGAGCAGTACGTC.

This clonotype was counted many times. V gene TRBV12-3 or TRBV12-4 combines with J gene TRBJ1-4; no clear D gene. V dropped 3 bases and J dropped 8 bases, with 10 bases sitting between them. CDR3 length: 13 amino acids. The CDR3 DNA is TGTGCCAGCAGTTTTGTGGAGAGCGAAAAACTGTTTTTT. This translates into CASSFVESEKLFF.